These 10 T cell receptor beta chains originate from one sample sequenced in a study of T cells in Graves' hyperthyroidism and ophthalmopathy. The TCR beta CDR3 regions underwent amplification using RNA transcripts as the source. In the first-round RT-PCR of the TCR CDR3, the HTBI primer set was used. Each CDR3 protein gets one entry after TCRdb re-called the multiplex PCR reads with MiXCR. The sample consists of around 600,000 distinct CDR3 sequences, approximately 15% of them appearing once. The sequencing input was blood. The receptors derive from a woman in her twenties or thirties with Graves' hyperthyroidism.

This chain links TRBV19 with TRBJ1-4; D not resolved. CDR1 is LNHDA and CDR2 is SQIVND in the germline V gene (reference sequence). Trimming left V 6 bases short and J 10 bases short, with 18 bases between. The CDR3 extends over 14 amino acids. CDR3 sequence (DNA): TGTGCCAGTAGCCCGATAGCCCTACCTCGAAAACTGTTTTTT. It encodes CASSPIALPRKLFF. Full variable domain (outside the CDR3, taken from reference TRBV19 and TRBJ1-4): DGGITQSPKYLFRKEGQNVTLSCEQNLNHDAMYWYRQDPGQGLRLIYYSQIVNDFQKGDIAEGYSVSREKKESFPLTVTSAQKNPTAFYLCASSPIALPRKLFFGSGTQLSVL.

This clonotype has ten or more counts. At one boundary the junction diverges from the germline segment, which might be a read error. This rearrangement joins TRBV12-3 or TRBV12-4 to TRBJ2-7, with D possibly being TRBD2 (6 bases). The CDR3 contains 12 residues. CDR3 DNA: TGTGCCAGCAGATTAGCGGTATACGAGCAGTACTTC. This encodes CASRLAVYEQYF.

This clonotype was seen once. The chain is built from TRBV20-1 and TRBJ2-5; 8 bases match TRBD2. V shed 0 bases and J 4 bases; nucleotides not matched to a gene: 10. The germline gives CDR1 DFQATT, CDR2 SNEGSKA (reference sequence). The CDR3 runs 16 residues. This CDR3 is CSARDISGSRGETQYF. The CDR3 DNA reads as TGCAGTGCTAGAGATATCAGCGGGAGTCGAGGAGAGACCCAGTACTTC.

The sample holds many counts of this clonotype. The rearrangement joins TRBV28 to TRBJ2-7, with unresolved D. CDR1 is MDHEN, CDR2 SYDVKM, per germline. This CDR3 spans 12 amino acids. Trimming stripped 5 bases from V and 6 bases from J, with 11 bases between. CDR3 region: CASSLDPVEQYF. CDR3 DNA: TGTGCCAGCAGTCTCGACCCTGTCGAGCAGTACTTC.

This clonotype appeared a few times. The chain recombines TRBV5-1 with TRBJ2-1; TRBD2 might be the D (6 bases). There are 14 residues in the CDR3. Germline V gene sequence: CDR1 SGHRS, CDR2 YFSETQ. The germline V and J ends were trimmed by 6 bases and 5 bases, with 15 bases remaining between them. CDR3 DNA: TGCGCCAGCAAAGTTCGCCCGGGGGACAATGAGCAGTTCTTC. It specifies CASKVRPGDNEQFF.

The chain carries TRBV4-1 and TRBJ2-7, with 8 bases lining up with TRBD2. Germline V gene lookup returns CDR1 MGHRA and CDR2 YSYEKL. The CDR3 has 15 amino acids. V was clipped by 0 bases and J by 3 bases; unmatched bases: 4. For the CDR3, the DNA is TGCGCCAGCAGCCAAGAATCCGCGGGGGGCTACGAGCAGTACTTC. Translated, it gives CASSQESAGGYEQYF.

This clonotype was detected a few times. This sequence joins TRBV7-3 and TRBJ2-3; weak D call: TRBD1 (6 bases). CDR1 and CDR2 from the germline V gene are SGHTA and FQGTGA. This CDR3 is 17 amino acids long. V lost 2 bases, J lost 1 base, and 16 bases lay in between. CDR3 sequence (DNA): TGTGCCAGCAGCTTAGGGTTGGGGGCGAGGGGCACAGATACGCAGTATTTT. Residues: CASSLGLGARGTDTQYF.

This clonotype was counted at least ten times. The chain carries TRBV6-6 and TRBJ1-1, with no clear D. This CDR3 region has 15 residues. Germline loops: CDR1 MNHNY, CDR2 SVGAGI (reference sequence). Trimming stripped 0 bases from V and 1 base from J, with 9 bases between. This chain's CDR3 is CASSYSRQPNTEAFF. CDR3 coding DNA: TGTGCCAGCAGTTACTCCCGGCAACCGAACACTGAAGCTTTCTTT.

Here the CDR3 DNA reads TGTGCCAGCAGGGGAGCGGGAGTTTGGAATGAGCAGTTCTTC. Translating gives CASRGAGVWNEQFF. The rearrangement joins TRBV27 to TRBJ2-1; 8 bases map to TRBD2. The V gene end was trimmed by 6 bases and the J gene end by 7 bases; junction bases not matched to a gene: 8. CDR1 and CDR2 (germline): MNHEY, SMNVEV (reference sequence). CDR3 size: 14 residues.

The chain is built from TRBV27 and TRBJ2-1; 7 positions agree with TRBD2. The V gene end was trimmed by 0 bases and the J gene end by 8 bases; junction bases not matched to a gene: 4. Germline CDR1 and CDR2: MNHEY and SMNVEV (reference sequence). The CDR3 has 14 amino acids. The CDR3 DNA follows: TGTGCCAGCAGTTTATCAGGGACTAACTATGAGCAGTTCTTC. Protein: CASSLSGTNYEQFF.